These T cell receptor beta chains were read from a single sample in a study of Ad26.COV2.S vaccination and SARS-CoV-2 variants. Sequencing was performed with immunoSEQ multiplex PCR; in TCRdb, only in-frame clones are kept and a portion is missing. The data show roughly 350,000 clones, with roughly nine tenths seen just once and roughly 6% held by the top ten. The specimen comprised peripheral blood, sampled in a trial of Ad26.COV2.S vaccine versus placebo. The receptors were sampled from a person between 18 and 59 years old who received the Ad26.COV2.S COVID-19 vaccine or a placebo. The CDR3 runs from the conserved cysteine through the conserved F or W. The D gene is left open where the match is weak. The size of a clone is reported for some rows only, either as once, few or many, or as a class for expanded clones.

clone_size: .
d_call: .
j_call: TRBJ1-3
v_call: TRBV7-2
cdr3_length: 15
cdr3_nt: TGTGCCAGCAGCTTAGTAGGAGGTTCTGGAAACACCATATATTTT
cdr3_aa: CASSLVGGSGNTIYF

clone_size: .
d_call: TRBD2
j_call: TRBJ2-2
v_call: TRBV9
cdr3_length: 15
cdr3_nt: TGTGCCAGCAGCCCAATGACTAGCGCAGCCGGGGAGCTGTTTTTT
cdr3_aa: CASSPMTSAAGELFF

clone_size: .
d_call: .
j_call: TRBJ2-7
v_call: TRBV4-3
cdr3_length: 14
cdr3_nt: TGCGCCAGCAGCCAAGGCGTTGCCAGATACGAGCAGTACTTC
cdr3_aa: CASSQGVARYEQYF

clone_size: .
d_call: .
j_call: TRBJ1-2
v_call: TRBV11-2
cdr3_length: 13
cdr3_nt: TGTGCCAGCAGCTTAGGAGTCGCGATGGGCTACACCTTC
cdr3_aa: CASSLGVAMGYTF

clone_size: .
d_call: .
j_call: TRBJ2-7
v_call: TRBV28
cdr3_length: 15
cdr3_nt: TGTGCCAGCATCCCCTCAGGGACCCGCTCCTACGAGCAGTACTTC
cdr3_aa: CASIPSGTRSYEQYF

clone_size: once
d_call: .
j_call: TRBJ1-1
v_call: TRBV19
cdr3_length: 13
cdr3_nt: TGTGCCAGTCAACCGGGACCCAACACTGAAGCTTTCTTT
cdr3_aa: CASQPGPNTEAFF

clone_size: few
d_call: .
j_call: TRBJ1-5
v_call: TRBV19
cdr3_length: 13
cdr3_nt: TGTGCCATCGAGCCAGGGTCGGGTCAGCCCCAGCATTTT
cdr3_aa: CAIEPGSGQPQHF

clone_size: once
d_call: .
j_call: TRBJ2-1
v_call: TRBV28
cdr3_length: 16
cdr3_nt: TGTGCCAGCAGCAACCCGGTAGGCGGATCCTACAATGAGCAGTTCTTC
cdr3_aa: CASSNPVGGSYNEQFF

clone_size: .
d_call: .
j_call: TRBJ1-1
v_call: TRBV5-1
cdr3_length: 15
cdr3_nt: TGCGCCAGCAGCTTAGGACAGAGACTGAACACTGAAGCTTTCTTT
cdr3_aa: CASSLGQRLNTEAFF

clone_size: .
d_call: .
j_call: TRBJ2-5
v_call: TRBV4-2
cdr3_length: 15
cdr3_nt: TGTGCCAGCAGCCAAGGGACATCCCTGGGGGAGACCCAGTACTTC
cdr3_aa: CASSQGTSLGETQYF

clone_size: .
d_call: .
j_call: TRBJ1-5
v_call: TRBV28
cdr3_length: 16
cdr3_nt: TGTGCCAGCAGTACTGGCGGGACCTATAACAATCAGCCCCAGCATTTT
cdr3_aa: CASSTGGTYNNQPQHF

clone_size: .
d_call: .
j_call: TRBJ2-7
v_call: TRBV5-1
cdr3_length: 14
cdr3_nt: TGCGCCAGCAGCTTGGAAGGGCTTTATTACGAGCAGTACTTC
cdr3_aa: CASSLEGLYYEQYF